The 8 T cell receptor beta chains presented below share a single source sample, sequenced in a study of human T cells and chemical hapten exposure. Time point noted: patch test 3, about 24 weeks after DPC sensitization. Documented treatment: therapeutic diphenylcyclopropenone sensitization with weekly scalp DPC. TCRdb fed the RACE reads into MiXCR, producing one record per CDR3 protein. The sample consists of about 84,000 distinct CDR3 sequences, under 14% of them appearing once. Sample: whole blood, taken in connection with sensitization to the hapten diphenylcyclopropenone (DPC). These receptors were collected from a woman between 45 and 65 years old with alopecia areata. Some clones in this sample may be carry-over from other donors' samples.

A note on this clonotype: A read error may explain this, as a much larger clone is one base away. DNA of the CDR3: TGTGCCAGCAGCGTCGGACTAACCGTCAATGAGCAGTTCTTC. This gives the protein CASSVGLTVNEQFF. The rearrangement uses TRBV5-5 and TRBJ2-1; D is perhaps TRBD2 (6 bases). The length of the CDR3 is 14 residues. V was trimmed by 4 bases and J by 6 bases, leaving 14 bases between them. Germline values: CDR1 SGHKS, CDR2 YYEKEE (reference sequence).

This clonotype was seen a few times. This sequence joins TRBV5-4 and TRBJ2-1; the match to TRBD2 covers 8 bases. The V and J ends lost 10 bases and 7 bases, in that order; junction bases with no gene match: 7. The CDR3 totals 12 residues. Germline V gives CDR1 SGHNT, CDR2 YYREEE (reference sequence). This chain's CDR3 is CAGREEKNEQFF. The CDR3 DNA reads as TGTGCCGGGCGGGAGGAAAAGAATGAGCAGTTCTTC.

J is TRBJ2-6 and V is TRBV7-6; TRBD1 matches 8 bases. In germline, CDR1 is SGHVS, CDR2 FNYEAQ. The CDR3 sequence is 18 residues long. V dropped 4 bases and J dropped 0; count of bases not matched to a gene: 8. The CDR3 here is CASSYRDRLGSGANVLTF. The CDR3 bases are TGTGCCAGCAGCTACCGGGACAGGCTAGGCTCTGGGGCCAACGTCCTGACTTTC.

This clonotype was observed a handful of times. J is TRBJ2-5 and V is TRBV9, with TRBD2 matching over 14 bases. CDR1 and CDR2 from the germline V gene are SGDLS and YYNGEE. This CDR3 spans 17 amino acids. V trimming: 4 bases; J trimming: 5 bases; junction bases outside the gene matches: 10. The CDR3 DNA reads as TGTGCCAGCAGCCCTGGGGGACTAGCGGGGGATAGGGAGACCCAGTACTTC. This gives the protein CASSPGGLAGDRETQYF.

This clonotype was detected a few times. The chain recombines TRBV5-8 with TRBJ2-6; 12 nucleotides match TRBD1. This CDR3 is 18 amino acids long. Germline CDR1 and CDR2: SGHTS and YDEGEE. V lost 4 bases, J lost 1 base, and 6 bases stayed unmatched. This chain's CDR3 is CASSRPGQGASGANVLTF. The DNA for the CDR3 is TGTGCCAGCAGCAGGCCGGGACAGGGGGCGTCTGGGGCCAACGTCCTGACTTTC.

This clonotype was seen many times. The J gene is TRBJ2-7, the V gene TRBV7-6, with 8 nucleotides matching TRBD2. The germline V gene encodes CDR1 SGHVS and CDR2 FNYEAQ. The length of the CDR3 is 14 residues. V was clipped by 2 bases and J by 2 bases; unmatched bases: 2. Written as DNA, the CDR3 is TGTGCCAGCAGCTTACCGGGAGGGGCCTACGAGCAGTACTTC. It codes for CASSLPGGAYEQYF.

This clonotype was observed at least ten times. The V call is TRBV20-1, the J call TRBJ1-5; D gene unclear. Trimming removed 4 bases from V and 4 bases from J, with 11 bases in between. The V gene's germline CDR1 is DFQATT and CDR2 SNEGSKA (reference sequence). This CDR3 region has 13 residues. CDR3 region: CSATGLWNQPQHF. CDR3 sequence (DNA): TGCAGTGCTACTGGACTGTGGAATCAGCCCCAGCATTTT.

The gene calls are TRBV28 and TRBJ2-7; 7 nucleotides agree with TRBD1. CDR3 length: 13 amino acids. Trimming took 7 bases from V and 2 from J; bases not matched to a gene: 5. Germline CDR1 and CDR2: MDHEN and SYDVKM. CDR3 in DNA: TGTGCCAGCACTACGACAGGGACCTACGAGCAGTACTTC. Its translation: CASTTTGTYEQYF.